Sequencing of this T cell receptor (beta chain) was carried out in a study of blood T cell repertoires in COVID-19. About the research overall: The United States, Italy and Spain supplied acute and convalescent COVID-19 samples. PBMCs, B-cell-depleted T cells, or T cells provided the cDNA or gDNA that made up the material.

As processed by the authors: Estimation of nucleated cell counts was performed using reference gene primer amplification. The table came from immunoSEQ multiplex PCR; TCRdb's copy has only in-frame clones and leaves some out. V and J calls and clone size are as listed in that table; D and trimming were resolved from the DNA. The repertoire holds about 150,000 clones, with roughly 79% as singletons. Germline V CDR1 and CDR2: LNHNV, YYDKDF (reference sequence). CDR3 size: 15 residues. V lost 1 base, J lost 9 bases, and 10 bases stayed unmatched. Material for sequencing was peripheral blood. The receptor was isolated from a man aged 50-60 years with active or convalescent COVID-19. The chain is built from TRBV15 and TRBJ2-7; 9 bases align to TRBD2. The CDR3 loop reads CATSRVASSGTRQYF. The CDR3 nucleotides read TGTGCCACCAGCAGAGTTGCATCTAGCGGGACGCGGCAGTACTTC.